Listed here are 3 T cell receptor beta chains from one sample, sequenced in a study of shared clonotypes between healthy human individuals. The data were produced by immunoSEQ multiplex PCR, yet TCRdb's version contains in-frame clones alone and is incomplete. The repertoire holds roughly 2.2 million clones, with roughly 93% as singletons. Sequencing input: naive CD4+ T cells from PBMCs. Subset specified: CD45RA+ positively selected. The receptors here all came from a man aged 18 to 30 in good health. Some clones in this sample may be carry-over from other donors' samples.

The V gene is TRBV4-3, the J gene TRBJ2-6; 7 nucleotides line up with TRBD1. Germline loops: CDR1 LGHNA, CDR2 YSLEER. Trimming took 1 base from V and 0 from J; bases not matched to a gene: 12. The CDR3 length is 20 residues. The CDR3 DNA reads as TGCGCCAGCAGCCAAGCCGACTTGGACAGGTTTGACTCTGGGGCCAACGTCCTGACTTTC. Translating gives CASSQADLDRFDSGANVLTF.

This sequence joins TRBV29-1 and TRBJ1-1, with 8 positions matching TRBD1. J was trimmed by 10 bases and V by 7 bases; bases with no gene match: 8. This CDR3 is 11 amino acids long. Germline V CDR1 and CDR2: SQVTM, ANQGSEA. The CDR3: CSGGQGVSAFF. The CDR3 DNA is TGCAGCGGAGGACAGGGTGTTTCAGCTTTCTTT.

The V and J genes are TRBV4-3 and TRBJ1-1; 7 nucleotides agree with TRBD1. Per germline, CDR1 LGHNA and CDR2 YSLEER. V shed 0 bases, J shed 5 bases, and the junction held 6 bases outside the gene matches. The CDR3 totals 15 residues. The CDR3 reads CASSQDEQGRTEAFF. The CDR3 nucleotides read TGCGCCAGCAGCCAAGATGAACAGGGGCGGACTGAAGCTTTCTTT.